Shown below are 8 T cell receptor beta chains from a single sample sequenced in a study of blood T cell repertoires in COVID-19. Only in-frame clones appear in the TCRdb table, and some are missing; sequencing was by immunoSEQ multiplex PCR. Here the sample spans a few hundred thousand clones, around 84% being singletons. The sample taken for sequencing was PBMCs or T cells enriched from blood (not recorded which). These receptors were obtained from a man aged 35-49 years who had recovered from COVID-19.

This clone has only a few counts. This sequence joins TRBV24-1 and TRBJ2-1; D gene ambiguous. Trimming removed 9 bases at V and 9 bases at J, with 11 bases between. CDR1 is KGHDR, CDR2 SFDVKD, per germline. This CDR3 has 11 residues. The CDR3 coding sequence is TGTGCCACCGCCGGAGCCCGTGAGCAGTTCTTC. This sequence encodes CATAGAREQFF.

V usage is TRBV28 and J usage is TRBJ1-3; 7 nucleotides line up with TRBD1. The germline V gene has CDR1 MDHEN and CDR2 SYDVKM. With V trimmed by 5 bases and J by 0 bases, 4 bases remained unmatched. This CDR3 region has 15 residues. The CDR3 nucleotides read TGTGCCAGCAGTGCCGGGACAGCCTCTGGAAACACCATATATTTT. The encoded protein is CASSAGTASGNTIYF.

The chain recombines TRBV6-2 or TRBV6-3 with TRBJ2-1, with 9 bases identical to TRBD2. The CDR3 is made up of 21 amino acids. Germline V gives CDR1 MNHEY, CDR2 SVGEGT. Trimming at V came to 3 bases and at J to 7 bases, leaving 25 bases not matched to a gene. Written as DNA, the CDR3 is TGTGCCAGCAGTTATCGGGGCTCGCCTAGCGGGAAGGCACGGATAAGAAATGAGCAGTTCTTC. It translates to CASSYRGSPSGKARIRNEQFF.

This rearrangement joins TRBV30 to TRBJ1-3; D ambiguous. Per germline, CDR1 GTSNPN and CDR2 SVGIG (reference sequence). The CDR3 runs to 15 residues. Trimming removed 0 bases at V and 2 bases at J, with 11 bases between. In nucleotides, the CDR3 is TGTGCCTGGAGTGTACCCCCAGTACCTGGAAACACCATATATTTT. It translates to CAWSVPPVPGNTIYF.

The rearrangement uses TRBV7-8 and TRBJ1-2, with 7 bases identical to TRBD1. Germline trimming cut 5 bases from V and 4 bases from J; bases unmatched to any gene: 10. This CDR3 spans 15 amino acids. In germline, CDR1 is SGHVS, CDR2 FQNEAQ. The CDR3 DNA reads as TGTGCCAGCAGCAGCGGTCGGACAGGCACCTATGGCTACACCTTC. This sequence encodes CASSSGRTGTYGYTF.

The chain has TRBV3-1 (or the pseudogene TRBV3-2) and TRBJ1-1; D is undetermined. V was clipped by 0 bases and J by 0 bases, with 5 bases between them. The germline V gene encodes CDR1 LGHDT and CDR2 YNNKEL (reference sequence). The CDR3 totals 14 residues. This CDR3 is CASSQDSLNTEAFF. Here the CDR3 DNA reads TGTGCCAGCAGCCAAGATTCTTTGAACACTGAAGCTTTCTTT.

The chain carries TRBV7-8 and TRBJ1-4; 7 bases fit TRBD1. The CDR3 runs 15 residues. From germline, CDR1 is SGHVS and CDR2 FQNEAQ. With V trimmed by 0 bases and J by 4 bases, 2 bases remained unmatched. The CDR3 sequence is CASSLAGQVNEKLFF. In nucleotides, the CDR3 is TGTGCCAGCAGCTTAGCAGGACAGGTTAATGAAAAACTGTTTTTT.

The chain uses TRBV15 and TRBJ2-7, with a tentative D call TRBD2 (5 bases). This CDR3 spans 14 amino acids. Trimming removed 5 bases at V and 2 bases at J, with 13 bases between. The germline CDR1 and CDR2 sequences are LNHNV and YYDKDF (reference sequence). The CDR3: CATSYGLGAYEQYF. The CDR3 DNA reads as TGTGCCACCAGCTATGGACTGGGTGCCTACGAGCAGTACTTC.